These T cell receptor beta chains were read from a single sample in a study of T cells in Graves' hyperthyroidism and ophthalmopathy. MiXCR was run by TCRdb on the multiplex PCR reads, yielding one entry per CDR3 protein. This table has some 700,000 distinct CDR3 sequences, around 16% appearing once. Sequencing input: blood. These receptors were taken from a man in his forties or fifties with Graves' hyperthyroidism. CDR3s include the opening cysteine and the closing phenylalanine or tryptophan. D genes are given only for firm matches. Clone size is given for some rows only: seen once, a few or many times, or a class if the clone is expanded.

abundance	d_gene	j_gene	v_gene	CDR3aa	CDR3nt
few	.	TRBJ2-1	TRBV5-1	CASSLSGRGGSSYNEQFF	TGCGCCAGCAGCTTGTCTGGAAGGGGGGGATCATCCTACAATGAGCAGTTCTTC
many	TRBD1	TRBJ1-5	TRBV28	CASSVSLGQGGDQPQHF	TGTGCCAGCAGCGTATCCCTGGGACAGGGTGGGGATCAGCCCCAGCATTTT
.	.	TRBJ2-2	TRBV4-1	CASSLWTSNTGELFF	TGCGCCAGCAGCCTATGGACAAGTAACACCGGGGAGCTGTTTTTT
few	.	TRBJ2-1	TRBV7-9	CASSFGQLYNEQFF	TGTGCCAGCAGCTTCGGACAGCTCTACAATGAGCAGTTCTTC
.	TRBD1	TRBJ2-3	TRBV12-3/TRBV12-4	CASSLAYRGTGEDTQYF	TGTGCCAGCAGTTTAGCCTACAGGGGGACCGGGGAAGATACGCAGTATTTT
.	TRBD1	TRBJ2-7	TRBV27	CASSPLDRGPHEQYF	TGTGCCAGCAGTCCCCTAGACAGGGGGCCCCACGAGCAGTACTTC
many	.	TRBJ2-3	TRBV7-3	CASSSSHTDTQYF	TGTGCCAGCAGCTCAAGTCACACAGATACGCAGTATTTT
.	.	TRBJ2-7	TRBV12-5	CASGLASRGLGISNKHYEQYF	TGTGCTAGTGGTTTGGCGTCTAGGGGCCTGGGGATCTCAAATAAACACTACGAGCAGTACTTC
many	TRBD1	TRBJ1-2	TRBV2	CASSGTGDGYTF	TGTGCCAGCAGTGGGACAGGGGATGGCTACACCTTC
many	.	TRBJ2-7	TRBV28	CASSNGADISYEQYF	TGTGCCAGCAGCAATGGGGCCGATATCTCCTACGAGCAGTACTTC
.	.	TRBJ1-6	TRBV27	CASSLGSAPLHF	TGTGCCAGCAGTTTAGGGAGTGCACCCCTCCACTTT
few	TRBD2	TRBJ2-5	TRBV11-2	CASSLDLREGQETQYF	TGTGCCAGCAGCTTAGATTTGCGGGAGGGCCAGGAGACCCAGTACTTC
few	.	TRBJ1-5	TRBV6-2/TRBV6-3	CASSYSGGENQPQHF	TGTGCCAGCAGTTACTCTGGCGGGGAAAATCAGCCCCAGCATTTT
few	.	TRBJ1-2	TRBV9	CASSGGLSNYGYTF	TGTGCCAGCAGCGGTGGACTCTCGAACTATGGCTACACCTTC
.	.	TRBJ2-2	TRBV19	CASRDLDTGELFF	TGTGCCAGCCGGGACCTTGACACCGGGGAGCTGTTTTTT
.	.	TRBJ1-1	TRBV28	CASSPAPGLFYTEAFF	TGTGCCAGCAGTCCGGCCCCCGGCCTTTTTTACACTGAAGCTTTCTTT
many	.	TRBJ1-3	TRBV28	CASMRSGNTIYF	TGTGCCAGCATGCGGTCGGGAAACACCATATATTTT
few	TRBD2	TRBJ2-1	TRBV19	CASSMRTSGRALGNEQFF	TGTGCCAGTAGTATGAGGACTAGCGGGAGGGCACTGGGCAATGAGCAGTTCTTC
.	.	TRBJ2-1	TRBV28	CASSSPGLPRPYNEQFF	TGTGCCAGCAGTTCTCCCGGACTCCCGAGGCCCTACAATGAGCAGTTCTTC
once	.	TRBJ1-5	TRBV4-1	CASSQDRRGAITQPQHF	TGCGCCAGCAGCCAAGATAGACGGGGGGCGATAACACAGCCCCAGCATTTT
few	TRBD2	TRBJ2-3	TRBV14	CASSQDRLAGADTQYF	TGTGCCAGCAGCCAAGATAGACTAGCGGGAGCAGATACGCAGTATTTT
.	TRBD2	TRBJ2-5	TRBV7-9	CATLLGLAGEETQYF	TGTGCCACCTTGTTGGGACTAGCGGGAGAAGAGACCCAGTACTTC
.	.	TRBJ2-7	TRBV2	CASGEVTRNDYEQYF	TGTGCCAGCGGTGAAGTAACCCGGAATGACTACGAGCAGTACTTC
.	.	TRBJ1-5	TRBV11-2	CASSPSDLFNQPQHF	TGTGCCAGCAGCCCTTCGGACCTCTTCAATCAGCCCCAGCATTTT
many	.	TRBJ2-5	TRBV2	CASTWPQETQYF	TGTGCCAGCACATGGCCTCAAGAGACCCAGTACTTC
few	.	TRBJ2-7	TRBV20-1	CSARLAGSSYEQYF	TGCAGTGCTCGCCTAGCAGGTAGCTCCTACGAGCAGTACTTC
many	.	TRBJ1-1	TRBV19	CASSDIDLNTEAFF	TGTGCCAGTTCCGACATAGACCTGAACACTGAAGCTTTCTTT
many	.	TRBJ1-1	TRBV12-3/TRBV12-4	CASSPPAAPNTEAFF	TGTGCCAGCAGCCCCCCGGCAGCGCCGAACACTGAAGCTTTCTTT
few	.	TRBJ1-5	TRBV27	CASTPGLNSNQPQHF	TGTGCCAGCACCCCCGGGCTTAATAGCAATCAGCCCCAGCATTTT
.	TRBD2	TRBJ2-1	TRBV28	CASSSRLAGGKNEQFF	TGTGCCAGCAGTAGTCGACTAGCGGGAGGAAAGAATGAGCAGTTCTTC
many	TRBD2	TRBJ2-1	TRBV28	CASSGRAYNEQFF	TGTGCCAGCAGTGGGAGGGCCTACAATGAGCAGTTCTTC
many	.	TRBJ2-3	TRBV11-2	CASSSIPTRTDTQYF	TGTGCCAGCAGCTCCATTCCGACGCGGACAGATACGCAGTATTTT
many	.	TRBJ2-1	TRBV7-6	CASSLVGPQNEQFF	TGTGCCAGCAGCTTAGTGGGACCCCAAAATGAGCAGTTCTTC
.	.	TRBJ1-3	TRBV7-9	CASSLRSGSGNTIYF	TGTGCCAGCAGCTTAAGGTCGGGGTCCGGAAACACCATATATTTT
many	TRBD1	TRBJ1-4	TRBV2	CASSEWGQNEKLFF	TGTGCCAGCAGTGAATGGGGACAGAATGAAAAACTGTTTTTT
.	.	TRBJ2-2	TRBV6-7	CASSYLCKNTGELFF	TGTGCCAGCAGTTACTTGTGTAAAAACACCGGGGAGCTGTTTTTT
many	TRBD1	TRBJ1-2	TRBV10-3	CAISAGGAYGYTF	TGTGCCATCAGCGCAGGGGGCGCTTATGGCTACACCTTC
few	.	TRBJ1-1	TRBV24-1	CATSDSMTTTEAFF	TGTGCCACCAGTGATTCGATGACGACCACTGAAGCTTTCTTT
.	.	TRBJ2-7	TRBV7-2	CASSLAVSASGYEQYF	TGTGCCAGCAGCTTAGCGGTTTCAGCTAGTGGGTACGAGCAGTACTTC
many	.	TRBJ1-2	TRBV27	CASRGGYYGYTF	TGTGCCAGCAGGGGCGGATACTATGGCTACACCTTC
many	.	TRBJ2-1	TRBV7-2	CASSFGFAYNEQFF	TGTGCCAGCAGCTTCGGCTTCGCCTACAATGAGCAGTTCTTC
.	.	TRBJ2-4	TRBV6-5	CASSYSKGGELAKNIQYF	TGTGCCAGCAGTTACTCGAAGGGTGGGGAATTAGCCAAAAACATTCAGTACTTC
many	.	TRBJ2-2	TRBV3-1	CASSLGHSLNTGELFF	TGTGCCAGCAGTTTGGGACATAGCCTGAACACCGGGGAGCTGTTTTTT
.	TRBD1	TRBJ2-1	TRBV14	CASSELAGQGSGNEQLF	TGTGCCAGCAGCGAATTGGCGGGACAGGGGTCGGGGAATGAGCAGCTCTTC
.	.	TRBJ1-1	TRBV15	CATSTDGGPTEAFF	TGTGCCACCAGCACGGATGGGGGGCCAACTGAAGCTTTCTTT
.	.	TRBJ2-3	TRBV20-1	CSARRAGTRITDTQYF	TGCAGTGCTAGACGAGCCGGGACTCGAATCACAGATACGCAGTATTTT
many	.	TRBJ2-2	TRBV27	CASSSPLNTGELFF	TGTGCCAGCAGTTCCCCTCTCAACACCGGGGAGCTGTTTTTT
.	.	TRBJ1-1	TRBV30	CAWSSQGSGAFF	TGTGCCTGGAGTTCGCAAGGGAGCGGAGCTTTCTTT
many	.	TRBJ2-7	TRBV27	CASSLGIGAQEQYF	TGTGCCAGCAGTTTGGGGATCGGGGCTCAAGAGCAGTACTTC
many	.	TRBJ1-1	TRBV3-1	CASSQEPIMNTEAFF	TGTGCCAGCAGCCAAGAGCCGATCATGAACACTGAAGCTTTCTTT
.	.	TRBJ1-6	TRBV6-1	CASTWTTHVGSPLHF	TGTGCCAGCACCTGGACGACGCACGTAGGATCACCCCTCCACTTT
many	.	TRBJ1-1	TRBV19	CASSMRDSTAEAFF	TGTGCCAGTAGTATGCGCGACAGTACTGCTGAAGCTTTCTTT